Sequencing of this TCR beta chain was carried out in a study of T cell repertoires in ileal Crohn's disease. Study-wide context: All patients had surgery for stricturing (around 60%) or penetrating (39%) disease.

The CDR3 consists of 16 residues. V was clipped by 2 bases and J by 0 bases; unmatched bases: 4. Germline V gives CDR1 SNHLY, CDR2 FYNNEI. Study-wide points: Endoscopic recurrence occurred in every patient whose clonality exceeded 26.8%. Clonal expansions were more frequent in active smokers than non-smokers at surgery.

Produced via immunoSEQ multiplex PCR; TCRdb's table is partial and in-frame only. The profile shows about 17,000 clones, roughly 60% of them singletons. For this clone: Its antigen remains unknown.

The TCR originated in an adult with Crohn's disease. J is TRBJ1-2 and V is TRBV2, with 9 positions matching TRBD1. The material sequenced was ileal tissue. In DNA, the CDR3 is TGTGCCAGCAGTGAATGGGACAGGGTAGCTAACTATGGCTACACCTTC. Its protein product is CASSEWDRVANYGYTF.